The table lists the clone carrying this T cell receptor beta chain with a few counts. In TCRdb, the 5' RACE reads were re-called with MiXCR into one record per CDR3 protein. The sample shows 500,000 or so distinct CDR3 sequences, roughly an eighth of them seen only once. V gave up 7 bases and J gave up 3 bases, with 13 bases separating them. The CDR3 extends over 13 amino acids. Germline V gene data show CDR1 as DFQATT and CDR2 as SNEGSKA (reference sequence). The sample comes from a study of identical twins. This same sample was also taken into another study, of yellow fever vaccine responses in identical twins.

The chain is built from TRBV20-1 and TRBJ2-4; no definite D call. The TCR comes from a woman aged 18-29 years in good health. What was sequenced was CD4+ T cells sorted from blood. As DNA, the CDR3 is TGCAGTGTAGGACCCTGGGGCAAAAACATTCAGTACTTC. Its translation is CSVGPWGKNIQYF.